The 10 T cell receptor gamma chains presented below share a single source sample, sequenced in a study of Vδ1+ human thymocytes. Sequences come from RNA converted to cDNA by reverse transcription. CDR3 amplicons came from multiplex PCR with pooled V-gene forward and constant-region reverse primers. TCRdb fed the multiplex PCR reads to CATT. The table includes some 11,000 gamma-chain clones, around 40% detected once. Study results and limitations: Thymic TRG and TRD repertoires appeared highly polyclonal.

Their antigen targets remain unknown. Sequencing was carried out using Vdelta1+ gamma-delta thymocytes from the thymus. Subset: FACS-sorted CD3+ TCRalphabeta- TCRVdelta1+ TCRVdelta2- thymocytes. The receptors originated from a boy under two years old who had congenital heart surgery.

About this clone: In the same sample, other DNA sequences code for this CDR3. J is TRGJ1 or TRGJ2 and V is TRGV3. No J gene is reported in TCRdb; it was inferred here by comparing the DNA with germline. The ends lost 0 bases at V and 0 bases at J; junction bases unmatched: 5. The V gene's germline CDR1 is VTNTFY and CDR2 YDVSTARD (reference sequence). This CDR3 comprises 15 residues. In DNA, the CDR3 is TGTGCCACCTGGGACAGGCCCCTGAATTATTATAAGAAACTCTTT. Amino acids: CATWDRPLNYYKKLF.

This clone was counted a few times. The same CDR3 also results from other DNA sequences found in this sample. J is TRGJ1 or TRGJ2 and V is TRGV4. TCRdb does not report a J gene; here it was assigned by matching the DNA to germline references. V was pared by 0 bases and J by 4 bases, with 3 bases of the junction left unmatched. The CDR3 consists of 13 residues. Germline loops: CDR1 EGSTGY, CDR2 YDSYTSSV. For the CDR3, the DNA is TGTGCCACCTGGGATGGGCCCTATTATAAGAAACTCTTT. Amino acid sequence: CATWDGPYYKKLF.

This clone was detected a few times. The chain uses TRGV3 and TRGJ1 or TRGJ2. The CDR3 loop spans 14 amino acids. The junction had 6 bases not matched to a gene; V was cut back by 3 bases and J by 1 base. CDR1 and CDR2 (germline): VTNTFY, YDVSTARD (reference sequence). Here the CDR3 DNA reads TGTGCCACCTGGGACCCCAGAAATTATTATAAGAAACTCTTT. Residues: CATWDPRNYYKKLF.

This rearrangement joins TRGV3 to TRGJP1. In the absence of a J gene in TCRdb, the DNA was matched to germline to assign it here. J gave up 8 bases and V 0 bases, and 9 bases lay outside the gene matches. Per germline, CDR1 VTNTFY and CDR2 YDVSTARD (reference sequence). The CDR3 contains 15 residues. The CDR3 loop reads CATWDRRGSGWFKIF. In DNA, the CDR3 is TGTGCCACCTGGGACAGGCGCGGGAGCGGTTGGTTCAAGATATTT.

This clone was counted only a few times. The chain employs TRGV9 and TRGJ1 or TRGJ2. The germline V gene has CDR1 GITISATS and CDR2 ISYDGTV (reference sequence). The CDR3 is made up of 12 amino acids. The J segment lost 10 bases and the V segment lost 1 base, leaving 7 bases of the junction unmatched. CDR3 nucleotides: TGTGCCTTGTGGGAGGTCACTGGGAAGAAACTCTTT. Protein sequence: CALWEVTGKKLF.

This clone appeared a few times. This chain uses TRGV9 with TRGJ1 or TRGJ2. CDR3 length equals 12 residues. CDR1 is GITISATS and CDR2 is ISYDGTV in the germline V gene (reference sequence). V shed 4 bases, J shed 4 bases, and the junction held 4 bases outside the gene matches. CDR3 in DNA: TGTGCCTTGTGGGACAGGTATTATAAGAAACTCTTT. It specifies CALWDRYYKKLF.

As concerns this clone: Different DNA sequences within this sample yield the same CDR3. This chain connects TRGV9 to TRGJ1 or TRGJ2. This CDR3 has 13 amino acids. Germline V lookup: CDR1 GITISATS, CDR2 ISYDGTV (reference sequence). Trimming cost V 0 bases and J 6 bases; bases outside gene matches: 5. CDR3 region: CALWEVRCYKKLF. CDR3 sequence (DNA): TGTGCCTTGTGGGAGGTGCGCTGTTATAAGAAACTCTTT.

As concerns this clone: Germline and junction disagree at one end, which may indicate a read error. The genes are TRGV3 and TRGJ1 or TRGJ2. The CDR3 contains 14 residues. Germline CDR1 is VTNTFY and CDR2 is YDVSTARD (reference sequence). CDR3 loop: CATWDRPDYCKELF. As DNA, the CDR3 is TGTGCCACCTGGGACAGGCCGGACTATTGTAAGGAACTCTTT.

The chain links TRGV4 to TRGJ1 or TRGJ2. The V segment lost 2 bases and the J segment 2 bases; nucleotides outside the gene matches: 6. Germline CDR1 reads EGSTGY; CDR2 reads YDSYTSSV. The CDR3 has 14 amino acids. CDR3 amino acids: CATWDAKDYYKKLF. CDR3 nucleotide sequence: TGTGCCACCTGGGATGCTAAAGATTATTATAAGAAACTCTTT.

The chain has TRGV9 and TRGJP. TCRdb offers no J gene call, so here the DNA was matched to germline to obtain one. The germline V gene encodes CDR1 GITISATS and CDR2 ISYDGTV (reference sequence). Trimming took 0 bases from V and 6 from J; bases not matched to a gene: 8. The CDR3 totals 18 residues. As DNA, the CDR3 is TGTGCCTTGTGGGAGGTGCCCCCAGGAGAGTTGGGCAAAAAAATCAAGGTATTT. Its translation: CALWEVPPGELGKKIKVF.